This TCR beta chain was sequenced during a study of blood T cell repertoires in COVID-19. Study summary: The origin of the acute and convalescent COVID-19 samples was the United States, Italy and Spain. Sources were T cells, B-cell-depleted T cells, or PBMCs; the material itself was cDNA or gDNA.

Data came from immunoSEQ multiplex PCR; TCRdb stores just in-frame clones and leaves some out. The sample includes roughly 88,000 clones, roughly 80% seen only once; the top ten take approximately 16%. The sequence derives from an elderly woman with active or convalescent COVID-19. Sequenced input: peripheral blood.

DNA for the CDR3: TGTGCCAGCAGCCCTACCCGAGACTTTGAAGCTTTCTTT. Encoded protein: CASSPTRDFEAFF. The chain couples TRBV5-4 to TRBJ1-1; D uncertain. Trimming took off 4 bases at V and 7 bases at J, with 14 bases between the two ends. This CDR3 has 13 residues. CDR1 SGHNT and CDR2 YYREEE come from the germline V gene (reference sequence).